The source of this T cell receptor beta chain is a study of blood T cell repertoires in COVID-19. The data were produced by immunoSEQ multiplex PCR, yet TCRdb's version contains in-frame clones alone and is incomplete. The sample lists some 160,000 clones; around four fifths were seen once. The ends were cut back, 10 bases at V and 1 base at J, with 6 bases in the middle. Germline CDR1 and CDR2: LGHDT and YNNKEL (reference sequence). CDR3 length: 11 amino acids. V and J are TRBV3-1 (or the pseudogene TRBV3-2) and TRBJ2-3; D not certain. The sequencing input was peripheral blood. This clonotype originated in a woman aged 70 to 79 who had recovered from COVID-19. The CDR3 nucleotides read TGTGCCACCGGTGGCACAGATACGCAGTATTTT. It codes for CATGGTDTQYF.